The 23 T cell receptor beta chains presented below share a single source sample, sequenced in a study of neurological immune-mediated disorders. TCRdb reprocessed the 5' RACE reads with MiXCR, giving one entry per CDR3 protein. The sample shows about 66,000 distinct CDR3 sequences, under 3.5% of them seen only once. Sequences were obtained from PBMCs. The origin of the receptors is a man aged 40-49 years with multiple sclerosis.

This clonotype has ten or more counts. The chain uses TRBV5-6 and TRBJ2-7; D remains ambiguous. The CDR3 loop spans 14 amino acids. CDR1 and CDR2 from the germline V gene are SGHDT and YYEEEE. Deletions cut 2 bases from V and 2 bases from J, with 11 bases between. DNA for the CDR3: TGTGCCAGCAGCTTCGGCGCGGAACCCTACGAGCAGTACTTC. As protein: CASSFGAEPYEQYF.

This clonotype has at least ten counts. The chain recombines TRBV27 with TRBJ2-7; the D is unclear. The V gene lost 2 bases and the J gene lost 4 bases, with 12 bases spanning the gap. This CDR3 has 14 residues. CDR1 is MNHEY and CDR2 is SMNVEV in the germline V gene (reference sequence). The CDR3 here is CASSLTAGRYEQYF. Here the CDR3 DNA reads TGTGCCAGCAGTTTAACAGCAGGTCGGTACGAGCAGTACTTC.

This clonotype came up many times. The gene calls are TRBV18 and TRBJ1-3; D might be TRBD1 (6 bases). The V and J ends lost 3 bases and 1 base respectively, with 10 bases between them. From germline, CDR1 is KGHSH and CDR2 LQKENI. There are 15 residues in the CDR3. CDR3 amino acids: CASSPRQDSGNTIYF. CDR3 coding DNA: TGTGCCAGCTCACCGAGACAGGATTCTGGAAACACCATATATTTT.

The chain is built from TRBV10-3 and TRBJ1-2; 7 positions agree with TRBD1. The CDR3 consists of 17 residues. J gave up 4 bases and V 3 bases, and 14 bases lay outside the gene matches. Germline loops: CDR1 ENHRY, CDR2 SYGVKD. The CDR3 is CAISDPEQGWSGYGYTF. Here the CDR3 DNA reads TGTGCCATCAGTGACCCTGAACAGGGGTGGTCTGGCTATGGCTACACCTTC.

This clonotype was detected ten times or more. The chain uses TRBV7-8 and TRBJ2-2; D not resolved. The CDR3 is made up of 15 amino acids. Trimming stripped 6 bases from V and 2 bases from J, with 13 bases between. CDR1 and CDR2 from the germline V gene are SGHVS and FQNEAQ. Here the CDR3 DNA reads TGTGCCAGCAGGATCGTGACCGTTAACACCGGGGAGCTGTTTTTT. Protein product: CASRIVTVNTGELFF.

This clonotype was observed at least ten times. The chain couples TRBV6-1 to TRBJ2-7, with D maybe TRBD1 (6 bases). Germline loops: CDR1 MNHNS, CDR2 SASEGT. V was trimmed by 8 bases and J by 5 bases, leaving 13 bases between them. The CDR3 has 12 amino acids. The CDR3 loop is CASQPHRDEQYF. As DNA, the CDR3 is TGTGCCAGCCAACCCCACAGGGACGAGCAGTACTTC.

The sample holds many counts of this clonotype. V usage is TRBV3-1 and J usage is TRBJ1-1, with 7 bases fitting TRBD1. The V gene end was trimmed by 3 bases and the J gene end by 8 bases; junction bases not matched to a gene: 6. Germline CDR1 is LGHDT and CDR2 is YNNKEL (reference sequence). The CDR3 is 13 residues long. The CDR3 loop reads CASSQWDSSEAFF. CDR3 nucleotide sequence: TGTGCCAGCAGCCAGTGGGACAGTTCCGAAGCTTTCTTT.

This clonotype was counted many times. The chain has TRBV18 and TRBJ1-5; D unclear. Trimming took 2 bases from V and 7 from J, leaving 9 bases between them. Germline CDR1 is KGHSH and CDR2 is LQKENI. The CDR3 covers 13 residues. In DNA, the CDR3 is TGTGCCAGCTCACCAGACCAAAACCAGCCCCAGCATTTT. This codes for CASSPDQNQPQHF.

This clonotype has a count of ten or more. This chain links TRBV5-1 with TRBJ2-2; D may be TRBD1 or TRBD2 (5 bases each). V lost 0 bases to trimming and J lost 0 bases, with 12 bases between them. The length of the CDR3 is 17 residues. Germline CDR1 and CDR2: SGHRS and YFSETQ. CDR3: CASSLAGTVPNTGELFF. The CDR3, as DNA: TGCGCCAGCAGCTTGGCCGGGACGGTTCCGAACACCGGGGAGCTGTTTTTT.

With respect to this clonotype: Just one base apart from a much larger clone, this may be a read error. In DNA form, the CDR3 reads TGCGCCAGCAGCCCCCACGGACAGGGAGCGACCTACGAGCAGTACTTC. Translated, it gives CASSPHGQGATYEQYF. The V gene is TRBV5-1, the J gene TRBJ2-7; 8 bases are shared with TRBD1. Germline values: CDR1 SGHRS, CDR2 YFSETQ. V was clipped by 4 bases and J by 2 bases; unmatched bases: 11. The CDR3 spans 16 residues.

This clonotype was seen at least ten times. The J gene is TRBJ2-1, the V gene TRBV7-9; 9 nucleotides align to TRBD2. After removal of 5 bases from V and 8 bases from J, the junction contained 10 bases not matched to a gene. The V gene's germline CDR1 is SEHNR and CDR2 FQNEAQ (reference sequence). The CDR3 spans 15 residues. CDR3 nucleotide sequence: TGTGCCAGCAGCCCGGGGACTAGCTTAGGGTATGAGCAGTTCTTC. Translation gives CASSPGTSLGYEQFF.

This chain's CDR3 is CASSLASSGGIEQFF. The CDR3, as DNA: TGTGCCAGCAGCTTAGCATCTAGCGGGGGTATTGAGCAGTTCTTC. J is TRBJ2-1 and V is TRBV7-6; 10 nucleotides line up with TRBD2. Germline CDR1 reads SGHVS; CDR2 reads FNYEAQ. The CDR3 has 15 amino acids. J was trimmed by 9 bases and V by 0 bases; bases with no gene match: 5.

This clonotype was picked up a small number of times. A much larger clone differs from this one at a single base, so this may be a read error. The chain has TRBV25-1 and TRBJ1-1, with D uncertain. Trimming shortened V by 6 bases and J by 1 base, and 9 bases separated the two germline ends. Per the germline V gene, CDR1 is MGHDK and CDR2 is SYGVNS. This CDR3 has 13 residues. As DNA, the CDR3 is TGTGCCAGCAGCGCGAAAGGGAACACTGAAGCTTTCTTT. Amino acids: CASSAKGNTEAFF.

V is TRBV29-1 and J is TRBJ2-3; the match to TRBD1 covers 7 bases. This CDR3 is 12 amino acids long. V gave up 6 bases and J gave up 5 bases; unmatched junction bases: 5. The germline V gene has CDR1 SQVTM and CDR2 ANQGSEA. DNA of the CDR3: TGCAGCGTCGACAGGGTTGGAGATACGCAGTATTTT. Its translation is CSVDRVGDTQYF.

This clonotype was seen many times. The rearrangement links TRBV6-5 to TRBJ2-7; 7 positions match TRBD2. Trimming removed 5 bases from V and 3 bases from J; junction bases left unmatched: 10. There are 15 residues in the CDR3. Germline V gene sequence: CDR1 MNHEY, CDR2 SVGAGI. CDR3 nucleotides: TGTGCCAGCAGTCCGACTAGCTCCCCGAGCTACGAGCAGTACTTC. It translates to CASSPTSSPSYEQYF.

There are many counts of this clonotype. The J gene is TRBJ2-7, the V gene TRBV7-9; possibly TRBD2 for D (6 bases). This CDR3 has 13 amino acids. Germline CDR1 SEHNR, CDR2 FQNEAQ (reference sequence). V lost 3 bases and J lost 1, with 7 bases in between. The CDR3 loop reads CASSLRGSYEQYF. The CDR3 bases are TGTGCCAGCAGCTTGCGGGGTTCCTACGAGCAGTACTTC. Drawing the rest from reference TRBV7-9 and TRBJ2-7, the complete variable domain is DTGVSQNPRHKITKRGQNVTFRCDPISEHNRLYWYRQTLGQGPEFLTYFQNEAQLEKSRLLSDRFSAERPKGSFSTLEIQRTEQGDSAMYLCASSLRGSYEQYFGPGTRLTVT.

This clonotype has a count of ten or more. The V gene is TRBV27, the J gene TRBJ2-1; 7 bases match TRBD1. Germline V gene sequence: CDR1 MNHEY, CDR2 SMNVEV (reference sequence). CDR3 length equals 13 residues. V lost 5 bases, J lost 2 bases, and 0 bases stayed unmatched. CDR3 sequence (DNA): TGTGCCAGCAGTGGACAGGCCTACAATGAGCAGTTCTTC. As protein: CASSGQAYNEQFF.

This clonotype was detected ten times or more. CDR3 sequence (DNA): TGCAGTGCTAGAGTAGCCGGGATTAGAGGGGAAAAACTGTTTTTT. It yields the protein CSARVAGIRGEKLFF. The rearrangement links TRBV20-1 to TRBJ1-4; D not resolved. V lost 1 base to trimming and J lost 8 bases, with 17 bases between them. The CDR3 is made up of 15 amino acids. Germline V CDR1 and CDR2: DFQATT, SNEGSKA (reference sequence).

In this sample, this clonotype turned up many times. This rearrangement joins TRBV3-1 to TRBJ1-3; D remains unclear. This CDR3 region has 15 residues. From germline, CDR1 is LGHDT and CDR2 YNNKEL (reference sequence). Deletions cut 1 base from V and 0 bases from J, with 7 bases between. The CDR3 is CASSQGTVSGNTIYF. CDR3 nucleotides: TGTGCCAGCAGCCAAGGTACGGTCTCTGGAAACACCATATATTTT.

This clonotype was detected ten times or more. The DNA for the CDR3 is TGTGCCAGCGGGCTCTCCTATAATTCACCCCTCCACTTT. As protein: CASGLSYNSPLHF. This sequence joins TRBV14 and TRBJ1-6; D gene uncertain. The CDR3 consists of 13 residues. Trimming took off 8 bases at V and 0 bases at J, with 5 bases between the two ends. CDR1 SGHDN and CDR2 FVKESK come from the germline V gene.

This clonotype was observed at least ten times. V usage is TRBV7-8 and J usage is TRBJ1-2; D possibly corresponds to TRBD1 (6 bases). Trimming cost V 5 bases and J 0 bases, with 13 bases left between them. Germline values: CDR1 SGHVS, CDR2 FQNEAQ. The CDR3 totals 15 residues. CDR3 region: CASSRAGQTNYGYTF. The CDR3 nucleotides are TGTGCCAGCAGCCGGGCCGGACAGACTAACTATGGCTACACCTTC.

This clonotype was detected ten times or more. The V and J genes are TRBV20-1 and TRBJ2-3; tentative D call: TRBD2 (6 bases). V gave up 7 bases and J gave up 5 bases, with 19 bases separating them. The germline V gene encodes CDR1 DFQATT and CDR2 SNEGSKA (reference sequence). There are 14 residues in the CDR3. CDR3: CSVGSPGGGDTQYF. CDR3 DNA sequence: TGCAGTGTCGGGAGCCCCGGAGGTGGAGATACGCAGTATTTT.

This clonotype was counted ten times or more. This chain connects TRBV10-3 to TRBJ2-1, with a weak D call TRBD2 (5 bases). The length of the CDR3 is 13 residues. Trimming shortened V by 0 bases and J by 11 bases, and 11 bases separated the two germline ends. CDR1 and CDR2 (germline): ENHRY, SYGVKD. The CDR3 loop reads CAISESEGGKQFF. The CDR3 region has the DNA TGTGCCATCAGTGAGTCTGAGGGTGGCAAGCAGTTCTTC.